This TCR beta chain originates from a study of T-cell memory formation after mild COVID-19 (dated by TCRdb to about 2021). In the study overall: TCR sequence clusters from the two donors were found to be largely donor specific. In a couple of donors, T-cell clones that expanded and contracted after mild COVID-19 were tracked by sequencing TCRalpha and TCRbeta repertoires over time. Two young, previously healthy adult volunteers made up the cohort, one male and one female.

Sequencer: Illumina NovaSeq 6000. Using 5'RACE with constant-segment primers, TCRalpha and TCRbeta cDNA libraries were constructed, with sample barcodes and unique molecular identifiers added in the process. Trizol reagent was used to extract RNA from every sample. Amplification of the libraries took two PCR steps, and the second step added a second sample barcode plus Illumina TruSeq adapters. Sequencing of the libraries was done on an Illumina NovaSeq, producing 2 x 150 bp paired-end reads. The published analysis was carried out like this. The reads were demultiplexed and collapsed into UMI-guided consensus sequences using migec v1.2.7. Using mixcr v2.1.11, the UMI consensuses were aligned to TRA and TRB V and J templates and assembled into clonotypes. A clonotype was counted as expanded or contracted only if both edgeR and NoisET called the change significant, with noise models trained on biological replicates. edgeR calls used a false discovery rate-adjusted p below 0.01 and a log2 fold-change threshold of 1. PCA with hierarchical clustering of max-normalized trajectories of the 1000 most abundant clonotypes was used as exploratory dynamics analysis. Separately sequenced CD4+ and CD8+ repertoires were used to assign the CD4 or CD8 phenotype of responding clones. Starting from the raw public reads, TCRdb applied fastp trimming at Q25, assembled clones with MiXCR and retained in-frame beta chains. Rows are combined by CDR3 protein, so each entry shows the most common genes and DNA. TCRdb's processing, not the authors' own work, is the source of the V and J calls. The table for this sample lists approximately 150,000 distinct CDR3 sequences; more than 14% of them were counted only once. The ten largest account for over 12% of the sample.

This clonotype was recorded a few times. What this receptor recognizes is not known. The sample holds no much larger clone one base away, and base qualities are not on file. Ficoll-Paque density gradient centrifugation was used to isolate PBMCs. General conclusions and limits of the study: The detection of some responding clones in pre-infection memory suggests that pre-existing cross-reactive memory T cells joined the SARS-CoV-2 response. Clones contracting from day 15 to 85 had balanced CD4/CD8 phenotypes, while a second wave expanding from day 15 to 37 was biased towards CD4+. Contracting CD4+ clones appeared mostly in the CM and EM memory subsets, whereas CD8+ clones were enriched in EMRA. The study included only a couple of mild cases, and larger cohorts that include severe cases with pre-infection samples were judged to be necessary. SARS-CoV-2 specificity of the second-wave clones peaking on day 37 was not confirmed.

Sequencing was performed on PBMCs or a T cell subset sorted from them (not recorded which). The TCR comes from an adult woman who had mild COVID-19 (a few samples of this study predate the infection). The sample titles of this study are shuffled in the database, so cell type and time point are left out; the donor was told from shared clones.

The DNA sequence is as follows: TGTGCCACCAGCAGAGCCGGGACAGGGCTTTTCATTGAAGCTTTCTTT. This codes for CATSRAGTGLFIEAFF. The V and J genes are TRBV15 and TRBJ1-1; 9 central nucleotides agree with TRBD1. CDR3 length: 16 amino acids, cysteine to phenylalanine. Solely the CDR3 DNA is kept, with 48 bases framed from the first base. CDR1 is given as LNHNV and CDR2 as YYDKDF, both from the germline V gene (reference sequence). V ends up 1 base short and J 7 bases short, with an unmatched junction base count of 10.